Listed below are T cell receptor beta chains from one sample, sequenced in a study of blood T cell repertoires in COVID-19. The repertoire was sequenced with immunoSEQ multiplex PCR; TCRdb's copy has only in-frame clones and lacks some. Counted here are some 200,000 clones, about four fifths occurring once; the ten biggest clones make up roughly 5%. The sample consisted of PBMCs or T cells enriched from blood (not recorded which). All receptors derive from a woman aged 45 to 65 who had been exposed to COVID-19. CDR3s include the opening cysteine and the closing phenylalanine or tryptophan. Fields, in order: CDR3 protein, J gene, V gene, D gene. A D gene is named only where the DNA matches it firmly.

CASSIAGNDNEQFF	TRBJ2-1	TRBV19	NA
CASSPRGQGVGPQHF	TRBJ1-5	TRBV18	TRBD1
CASRDTNTEAFF	TRBJ1-1	TRBV10-3	NA
CASSTEGNAEAFF	TRBJ1-1	TRBV10-1	NA
CASSFQGGPQPQHF	TRBJ1-5	TRBV5-6	TRBD1
CASSTLTDLNYGYTF	TRBJ1-2	TRBV19	NA
CASSSKAGSNQPQHF	TRBJ1-5	TRBV7-6	NA
CSGGDRVQYF	TRBJ2-3	TRBV29-1	TRBD1
CASSGEVGRTFTDTQYF	TRBJ2-3	TRBV10-1	TRBD2
CASSQDPAGRQPQHF	TRBJ1-5	TRBV4-3	NA
CASSLGASYNEQFF	TRBJ2-1	TRBV7-2	NA
CASRATGFSNYGYTF	TRBJ1-2	TRBV10-2	NA
CASSESLFYRGGPITEAFF	TRBJ1-1	TRBV10-1	TRBD1
CASSARTGTDSPLHF	TRBJ1-6	TRBV10-2	TRBD1
CASSGQRGYTF	TRBJ1-2	TRBV12-3/TRBV12-4	NA
CASSLLVAFYGYTF	TRBJ1-2	TRBV28	NA
CASSAPGGSYNEQFF	TRBJ2-1	TRBV19	TRBD1
CPRRGNYNSPLHF	TRBJ1-6	TRBV29-1	NA
CASSLGEGEYGYTF	TRBJ1-2	TRBV5-1	NA